This entry features one TCR beta chain sequence. What antigen it recognizes has not been identified. Base qualities are not provided; no much larger clone lies one nucleotide away. This sample is drawn from a study of shared clonotypes between healthy human individuals (dated by TCRdb to 2018 to 2021). Turning to the overall study: Two women and a few men aged 18 to 49 years were included in the cohort. For each donor, CD4 naive and CD4 memory were each run on three plates, CD8 naive on two plates, and CD8 memory on one plate. To estimate repertoire size and how much clonotype sharing occurs between individuals, the study deeply sequenced the blood TCR repertoires of roughly 5 healthy adults. To increase sequencing depth and limit assay-specific biases, different laboratories used diverse techniques to prepare libraries and sequence TCR repertoires. Per donor, leukapheresis produced somewhere between about 0.9 and 9.5 billion PBMCs. Study-level results and caveats: Pairwise subsampling indicated that sequencing depth was expected to affect the degree of clonotype sharing among donors. Higher generation probabilities were observed for clonotypes shared by all four sorted-subset donors than for non-shared clonotypes. Because the study included only a small number of donors, the genetic and exposure-history diversity represented was limited. Naive subsets generally had larger estimated clonotype richness than memory subsets. Even with the large sequencing depth, rarefaction of the sorted-subset datasets indicated that sequencing was incomplete. Across a few donors, roughly 5.1% of naive CD4, approximately 3.6% of naive CD8, approximately 2.5% of memory CD4, and 0.3% to 0.45% of memory CD8 clonotypes were shared. Sampling was restricted to blood, and TCR repertoires in tissue are likely to differ from TCR repertoires in blood.

The CDR3 covers 17 residues, taking in both the cysteine and the phenylalanine. The read is trimmed to its CDR3 DNA, 51 bases read in frame from base 1. Between the V and J ends, shortened by 3 bases and 5 bases respectively, the junction contains 17 bases. The CDR1 and CDR2 encoded by the germline V gene are SNHLY and FYNNEI. Using the deep immunoSEQ assay, TCR CDR3 regions were amplified from genomic DNA by multiplex PCR. For each cell subset, the extracted genomic DNA was distributed evenly across all wells of several immunoSEQ 96-well plates, and each plate served as one replicate. For sorted subsets, each replicate PCR was loaded with around 220 ng genomic DNA, equivalent to about 30,000 T cell genomes. Purified libraries were measured with a Qubit 3.0 fluorometer, size-checked on a Bioanalyzer 2100, and measured again with the KAPA Library Quantification kit. Each immunoSEQ 96-well plate was sequenced on its own single-read 150-cycle Illumina NextSeq 550 flow cell. As for the authors' bioinformatics: Because the immunoSEQ output included only junctional sequences and no quality scores, the filtering could not be the same as the filtering used for full-length reads. Sequences were annotated with PyIR, a Python wrapper for IgBLAST v1.9, and V/J genes and CDR3 were assigned using IMGT germline references. Reads were filtered out if the reads had weak V/J assignments (E-value above 1e-6), no CDR3, stop codons, out-of-frame junctions, or ambiguous translated residues. V3J clonotypes were defined as sequences sharing an identical inferred V gene, J gene, and CDR3 amino acid sequence. Percentage overlap between repertoires was computed as shared unique clonotypes divided by the size of the smaller repertoire. RTK rarefaction, the Chao1 estimator, and Recon v2.1 estimates of unobserved clonotypes were used to assess repertoire richness. For all TCRbeta clonotypes obtained by the gDNA method from a few donors, generation probabilities were computed with OLGA. The clones in this table, taken by TCRdb from immuneACCESS, are in-frame only. Not every clone is retained; where verified, under half of the shortfall comes from an unresolved V gene, and the cause of the rest is unknown. The V and J calls and clone size are taken from that table; D and trimming were inferred from the DNA. The sample contains millions of clones, about 95% of them found a single time. 0.9% to 1.3% of the sample goes to the ten largest clones.

CD8 naive samples were CD45RO-negative cells positively selected for CCR7, giving a CD45RA+CCR7+ population that excluded TemRA cells. The donors were healthy, HIV-negative adults with no recently reported acute infections or vaccinations. All donors were Caucasian adults living in Nashville, Tennessee, USA. Blood was obtained by leukapheresis, after which PBMCs were separated by Ficoll-Histopaque density gradient centrifugation and cryopreserved in liquid nitrogen vapor phase. Analytical flow cytometry was used to check the purity and quantity of each magnetically sorted T cell population. Genomic DNA was isolated from every sorted fraction and measured by UV absorbance on a Nanodrop 2000c.

Sequences were obtained from naive CD8+ T cells sorted from blood. What the cell subset or site label conveys for this sample: CD45RA+CCR7+. Rearrangement joined TRBV2 to TRBJ1-6; the D gene identity is not certain. The sequence derives from a young man in good health. The CDR3 protein sequence reads: CASSDSLGALNNSPLHF. The DNA reads TGTGCCAGCAGTGATAGTCTCGGCGCCTTGAATAATTCACCCCTCCACTTT.